This passage covers 14 T cell receptor beta chains from one sample sequenced in a study of human T cells and chemical hapten exposure. Described time point: patch test 3, about 24 weeks after DPC sensitization. Stated treatment: therapeutic diphenylcyclopropenone sensitization with weekly scalp DPC. From the RACE reads, TCRdb called clonotypes with MiXCR, one entry per CDR3 protein. Among 90,000 to 110,000 distinct CDR3 sequences listed, 30% to 35% were seen once. The sequencing used whole blood, collected in connection with sensitization to the hapten diphenylcyclopropenone (DPC). These receptors originate from a man aged 40-49 years with alopecia areata. Some clones in this sample may be carry-over from other donors' samples.

A few counts support this clonotype. The chain uses TRBV24-1 and TRBJ2-3; D is ambiguous. Germline loops: CDR1 KGHDR, CDR2 SFDVKD. The V and J ends lost 4 bases and 3 bases respectively, with 7 bases between them. CDR3 length: 13 amino acids. The CDR3 DNA follows: TGTGCCACCAGTGACCCCAATACAGATACGCAGTATTTT. It is translated as CATSDPNTDTQYF.

The V and J genes are TRBV5-6 and TRBJ2-7; D may be TRBD2 (6 bases). Germline V gene lookup returns CDR1 SGHDT and CDR2 YYEEEE. With 0 bases removed from V and 5 bases from J, the gap between germline ends came to 9 bases. The CDR3 totals 13 residues. CDR3 in DNA: TGTGCCAGCAGCTTGGATGGGAGGCACGAGCAGTACTTC. Translated: CASSLDGRHEQYF.

This clonotype was seen a handful of times. This chain connects TRBV7-9 to TRBJ1-1; no clear D gene. This CDR3 contains 12 residues. V shed 5 bases and J shed 7 bases, with 11 bases lying between them. The germline V gene encodes CDR1 SEHNR and CDR2 FQNEAQ (reference sequence). The CDR3, as DNA: TGTGCCAGCAGCCCGAGTCCGAATGAAGCTTTCTTT. It specifies CASSPSPNEAFF. Supplemented by reference TRBV7-9 and TRBJ1-1, the full variable domain reads DTGVSQNPRHKITKRGQNVTFRCDPISEHNRLYWYRQTLGQGPEFLTYFQNEAQLEKSRLLSDRFSAERPKGSFSTLEIQRTEQGDSAMYLCASSPSPNEAFFGQGTRLTVV.

This clonotype was observed a handful of times. The gene calls are TRBV20-1 and TRBJ2-7, with 10 positions matching TRBD2. There are 12 residues in the CDR3. Trimming at V came to 6 bases and at J to 3 bases, leaving 2 bases not matched to a gene. Per the germline V gene, CDR1 is DFQATT and CDR2 is SNEGSKA (reference sequence). CDR3 sequence reads: CSAGLADYEQYF. CDR3 DNA sequence: TGCAGTGCCGGACTAGCGGACTACGAGCAGTACTTC.

The chain uses TRBV28 and TRBJ2-6; D not resolved. The CDR3 has 15 residues. The germline V gene has CDR1 MDHEN and CDR2 SYDVKM. V lost 5 bases, J lost 1 base, and 9 bases lay in between. The CDR3 is CASSPHESGANVLTF. The DNA of the CDR3 is TGTGCCAGCAGTCCACACGAATCTGGGGCCAACGTCCTGACTTTC.

The chain carries TRBV20-1 and TRBJ1-6; a possible D gene is TRBD1 (5 bases). The length of the CDR3 is 14 residues. CDR1 is DFQATT, CDR2 SNEGSKA, per germline (reference sequence). V was cut by 5 bases and J by 7 bases, with 15 bases left in between. Here the CDR3 reads CSASGHLKNSPLHF. The CDR3 region has the DNA TGCAGTGCTTCAGGACACCTCAAAAATTCACCCCTCCACTTT.

V usage is TRBV12-3 or TRBV12-4 and J usage is TRBJ2-5, with D uncertain. The CDR3 is 13 residues long. Trimming cost V 6 bases and J 5 bases, with 13 bases left between them. CDR3 region: CASSPTAVETQYF. DNA of the CDR3: TGTGCCAGCAGCCCAACCGCTGTTGAGACCCAGTACTTC.

The chain joins TRBV27 to TRBJ2-3; D possibly corresponds to TRBD2 (6 bases). Germline V gene sequence: CDR1 MNHEY, CDR2 SMNVEV (reference sequence). This CDR3 contains 17 residues. The V end was cut by 7 bases, the J end by 1 base, with 21 bases between. For the CDR3, the DNA is TGTGCCAGCATCAACACGGGGAGGACGGCGGGCACAGATACGCAGTATTTT. Translation gives CASINTGRTAGTDTQYF.

The V gene is TRBV9, the J gene TRBJ2-2; TRBD2 aligns across 9 bases. V was clipped by 0 bases and J by 2 bases; unmatched bases: 8. CDR3 length equals 18 residues. Germline-derived CDR1 and CDR2 are SGDLS and YYNGEE. CDR3 DNA: TGTGCCAGCAGCGTAGGAGCTAGCGGGACCTTAAACACCGGGGAGCTGTTTTTT. Encoded protein: CASSVGASGTLNTGELFF.

In this sample, this clonotype turned up a few times. The genes are TRBV6-2 or TRBV6-3 and TRBJ2-1, with 10 bases fitting TRBD2. With V trimmed by 7 bases and J by 7 bases, 7 bases remained unmatched. Per the germline V gene, CDR1 is MNHEY and CDR2 is SVGEGT. There are 14 residues in the CDR3. The CDR3 sequence is CASISSGRLNEQFF. CDR3 nucleotide sequence: TGTGCCAGCATTAGTAGCGGGAGGCTAAATGAGCAGTTCTTC.

The chain recombines TRBV20-1 with TRBJ2-1, with 10 bases lining up with TRBD2. The CDR3 totals 14 residues. Germline CDR1 and CDR2: DFQATT and SNEGSKA (reference sequence). Trimming cost V 6 bases and J 7 bases; bases outside gene matches: 9. CDR3 DNA sequence: TGCAGTGCCCGAGCGGGAGGGCCGCAGAATGAGCAGTTCTTC. This translates into CSARAGGPQNEQFF.

The V gene is TRBV10-3, the J gene TRBJ2-2; a weak D match, TRBD2 (5 bases). Between the trimmed V and J ends, which lost 4 bases and 1 base, there was a span of 10 bases. From germline, CDR1 is ENHRY and CDR2 SYGVKD. The CDR3 runs to 15 residues. As DNA, the CDR3 is TGTGCCATCAGTGGAGCGGCTCGGAACACCGGGGAGCTGTTTTTT. Its protein is CAISGAARNTGELFF.

This clonotype came up a few times. This chain uses TRBV27 with TRBJ1-2; 8 bases are a match to TRBD1. CDR3 length: 14 amino acids. V shed 2 bases, J shed 2 bases, and the junction held 1 base outside the gene matches. From germline, CDR1 is MNHEY and CDR2 SMNVEV (reference sequence). The CDR3 region is CASSLQGANYGYTF. CDR3 DNA: TGTGCCAGCAGTTTACAGGGGGCAAACTATGGCTACACCTTC.

V is TRBV7-9 and J is TRBJ2-1, with TRBD2 as a possible D gene (6 bases). The CDR3 has 13 residues. The V end lost 5 bases, the J end lost 12 bases, and 17 bases lay between the germline ends. Germline CDR1 SEHNR, CDR2 FQNEAQ (reference sequence). CDR3 region: CASSPEGTPRQFF. The DNA of the CDR3 is TGTGCCAGCAGCCCGGAAGGGACTCCACGGCAGTTCTTC. Drawing the rest from reference TRBV7-9 and TRBJ2-1, the complete variable domain is DTGVSQNPRHKITKRGQNVTFRCDPISEHNRLYWYRQTLGQGPEFLTYFQNEAQLEKSRLLSDRFSAERPKGSFSTLEIQRTEQGDSAMYLCASSPEGTPRQFFGPGTRLTVL.